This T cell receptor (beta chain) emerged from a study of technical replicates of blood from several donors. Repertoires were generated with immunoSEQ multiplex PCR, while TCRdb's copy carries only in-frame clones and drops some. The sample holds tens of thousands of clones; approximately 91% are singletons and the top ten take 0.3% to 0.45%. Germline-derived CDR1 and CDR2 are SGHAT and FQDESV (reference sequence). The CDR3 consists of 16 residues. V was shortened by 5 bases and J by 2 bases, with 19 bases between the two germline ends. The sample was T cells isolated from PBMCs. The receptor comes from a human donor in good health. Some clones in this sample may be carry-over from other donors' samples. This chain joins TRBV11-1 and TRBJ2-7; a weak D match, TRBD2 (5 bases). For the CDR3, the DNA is TGTGCCAGCAGCCTTAGCGTAGGGCAGCTTACCTACGAGCAGTACTTC. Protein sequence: CASSLSVGQLTYEQYF. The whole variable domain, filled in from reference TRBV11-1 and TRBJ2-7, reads EAEVAQSPRYKITEKSQAVAFWCDPISGHATLYWYRQILGQGPELLVQFQDESVVDDSQLPKDRFSAERLKGVDSTLKIQPAELGDSAMYLCASSLSVGQLTYEQYFGPGTRLTVT.